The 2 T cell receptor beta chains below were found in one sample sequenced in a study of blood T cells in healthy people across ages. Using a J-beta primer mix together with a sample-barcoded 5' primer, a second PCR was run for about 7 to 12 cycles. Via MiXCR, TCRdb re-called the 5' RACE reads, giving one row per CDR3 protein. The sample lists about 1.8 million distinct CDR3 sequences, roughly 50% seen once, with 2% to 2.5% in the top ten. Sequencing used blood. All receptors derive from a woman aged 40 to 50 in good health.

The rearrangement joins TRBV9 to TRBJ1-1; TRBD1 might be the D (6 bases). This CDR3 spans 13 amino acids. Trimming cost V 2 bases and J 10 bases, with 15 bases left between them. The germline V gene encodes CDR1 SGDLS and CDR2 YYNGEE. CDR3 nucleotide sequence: TGTGCCAGCAGCGTCGGGGGGGCCGGAGGAGCTTTCTTT. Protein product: CASSVGGAGGAFF.

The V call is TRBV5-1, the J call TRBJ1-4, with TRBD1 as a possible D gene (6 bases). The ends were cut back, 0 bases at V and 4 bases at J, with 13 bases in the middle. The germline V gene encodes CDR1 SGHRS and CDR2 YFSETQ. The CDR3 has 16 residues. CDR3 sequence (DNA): TGCGCCAGCAGCTTGGGCTACAGGGAGAGTAATGAAAAACTGTTTTTT. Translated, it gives CASSLGYRESNEKLFF.